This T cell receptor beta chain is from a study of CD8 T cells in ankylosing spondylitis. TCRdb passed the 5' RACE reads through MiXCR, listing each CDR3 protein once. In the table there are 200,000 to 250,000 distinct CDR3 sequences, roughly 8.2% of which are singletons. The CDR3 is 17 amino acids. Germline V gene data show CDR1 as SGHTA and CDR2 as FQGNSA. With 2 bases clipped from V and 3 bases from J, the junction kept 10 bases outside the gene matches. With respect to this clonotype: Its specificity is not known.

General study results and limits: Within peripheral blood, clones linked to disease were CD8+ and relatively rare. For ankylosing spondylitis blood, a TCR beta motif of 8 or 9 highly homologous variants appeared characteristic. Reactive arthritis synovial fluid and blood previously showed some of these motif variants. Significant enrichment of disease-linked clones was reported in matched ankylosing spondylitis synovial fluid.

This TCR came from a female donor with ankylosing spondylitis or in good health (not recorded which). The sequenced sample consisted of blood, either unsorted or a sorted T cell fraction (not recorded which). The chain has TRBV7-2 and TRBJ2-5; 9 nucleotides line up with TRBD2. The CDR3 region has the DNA TGTGCCAGCAGCTTACCCCTGATGACTAGCGGAAAAGAGACCCAGTACTTC. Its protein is CASSLPLMTSGKETQYF. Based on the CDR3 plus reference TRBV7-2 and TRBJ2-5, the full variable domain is GAGVSQSPSNKVTEKGKDVELRCDPISGHTALYWYRQSLGQGLEFLIYFQGNSAPDKSGLPSDRFSAERTGGSVSTLTIQRTQQEDSAVYLCASSLPLMTSGKETQYFGPGTRLLVL.